The present T cell receptor beta chain was sequenced within a study of cytomegalovirus exposure and HLA in healthy donors. Notes on the study in general: Analyzed later, most CMV-associated TCR beta chains appeared HLA-restricted. In a later analysis, specific HLA alleles were associated with 15,000 to 20,000 TCR beta sequences at a 0.05 false discovery rate.

Germline V gene sequence: CDR1 SGDLS, CDR2 YYNGEE. V shed 3 bases and J shed 6 bases, with 9 bases lying between them. This CDR3 spans 13 amino acids. The PCR ran on 60 Vbeta and 13 Jbeta primers. Profiled with immunoSEQ multiplex PCR; TCRdb holds only in-frame clones, not every one. The table has around 130,000 clones, 80% to 90% seen once. To note about this clone: What it recognizes is unknown.

This TCR derives from a woman aged 18-30 years in good health and CMV-seropositive. Material for sequencing was PBMCs. The V and J genes are TRBV9 and TRBJ2-2; TRBD2 might be the D (6 bases). Here the CDR3 DNA reads TGTGCCAGCAGCGAGTGGGGGGCCGGGGAGCTGTTTTTT. Translating it yields CASSEWGAGELFF. Full variable domain (rest looked up from reference TRBV9 and TRBJ2-2): DSGVTQTPKHLITATGQRVTLRCSPRSGDLSVYWYQQSLDQGLQFLIQYYNGEERAKGNILERFSAQQFPDLHSELNLSSLELGDSALYFCASSEWGAGELFFGEGSRLTVL.